The clone carrying this TCR beta chain was found many times. Its antigen remains unknown. V lost 5 bases to trimming and J lost 4 bases, with 11 bases between them. The CDR3 length is 13 residues. Germline CDR1 LNHDA, CDR2 SQIVND (reference sequence). This blood was taken when hyperthyroidism was first diagnosed, before any ophthalmopathy symptoms existed. PBMCs were sourced from roughly 9.1 ml fresh peripheral blood. Amplification of TCR beta CDR3 regions was performed using RNA transcripts as template. The HTBI primer set served for first-round RT-PCR of the TCR CDR3. TCRdb called the multiplex PCR reads again in MiXCR, with one record for every CDR3 protein. This sample has hundreds of thousands of distinct CDR3 sequences, with approximately 14% found just once. These data originate in a study of T cells in Graves' hyperthyroidism and ophthalmopathy. Whole-study results and caveats: Model-based prediction identified ophthalmopathy a median about 6.8 months prior to its onset.

This clonotype was obtained from a woman aged 30 to 39 with Graves' hyperthyroidism that later progressed to Graves' ophthalmopathy. What was sequenced was blood. V and J are TRBV19 and TRBJ1-2; D uncertain. In DNA form, the CDR3 reads TGTGCCAGTAGTTCCGACGGAATCTATGGCTACACCTTC. Amino acid sequence: CASSSDGIYGYTF.